This entry features one T cell receptor (beta chain) sequence. The CDR3 is made up of 14 amino acids. Germline V gene sequence: CDR1 MNHEY, CDR2 SVGAGI. Under the authors' procedure: Quantification of nucleated cells was approximated via reference gene primer amplification. Data came from immunoSEQ multiplex PCR; TCRdb stores just in-frame clones and leaves some out. That table is the source of V, J and clone size, and D and trimming were worked out from the DNA. Here the sample spans more than 95,000 clones, over 70% being singletons. This sample was included in a study of blood T cell repertoires in COVID-19. Background on the study: COVID-19 samples from acute and convalescent phases originated in the United States, Italy and Spain.

The origin of this receptor is a man aged 50-60 years with acute or convalescent COVID-19. The material sequenced was peripheral blood. The chain recombines TRBV6-5 with TRBJ2-5, with D possibly being TRBD1 (6 bases). CDR3 loop: CTSNPGHPQETQYF. DNA of the CDR3: TGTACCTCCAATCCGGGACACCCGCAGGAGACCCAGTACTTC.